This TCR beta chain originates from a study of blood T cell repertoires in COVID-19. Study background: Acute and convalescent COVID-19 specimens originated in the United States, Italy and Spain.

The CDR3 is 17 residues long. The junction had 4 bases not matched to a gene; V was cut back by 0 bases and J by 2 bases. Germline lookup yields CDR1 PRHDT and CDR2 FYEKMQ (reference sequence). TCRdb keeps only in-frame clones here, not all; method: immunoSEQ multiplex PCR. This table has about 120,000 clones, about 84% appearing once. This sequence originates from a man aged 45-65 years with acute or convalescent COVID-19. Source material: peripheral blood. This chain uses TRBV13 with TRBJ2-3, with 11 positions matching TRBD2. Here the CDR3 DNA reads TGTGCCAGCAGCTTAGGTACTAGCGGGGGCATCACAGATACGCAGTATTTT. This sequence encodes CASSLGTSGGITDTQYF. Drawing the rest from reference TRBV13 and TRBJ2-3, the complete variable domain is AAGVIQSPRHLIKEKRETATLKCYPIPRHDTVYWYQQGPGQDPQFLISFYEKMQSDKGSIPDRFSAQQFSDYHSELNMSSLELGDSALYFCASSLGTSGGITDTQYFGPGTRLTVL.